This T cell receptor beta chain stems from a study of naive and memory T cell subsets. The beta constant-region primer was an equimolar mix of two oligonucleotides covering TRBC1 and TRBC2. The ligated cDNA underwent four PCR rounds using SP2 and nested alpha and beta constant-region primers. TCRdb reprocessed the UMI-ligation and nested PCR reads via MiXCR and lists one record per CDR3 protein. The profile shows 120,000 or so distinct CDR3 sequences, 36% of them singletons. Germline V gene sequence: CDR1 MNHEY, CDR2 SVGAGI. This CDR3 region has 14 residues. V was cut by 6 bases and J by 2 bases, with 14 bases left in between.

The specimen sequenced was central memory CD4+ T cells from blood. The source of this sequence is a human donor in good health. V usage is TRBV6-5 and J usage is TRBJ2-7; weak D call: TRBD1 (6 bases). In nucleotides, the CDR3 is TGTGCCAGCAGCCGAGGACAGTTAGCCTACGAGCAGTACTTC. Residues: CASSRGQLAYEQYF.